The present T cell receptor (beta chain) was sequenced within a study of T cells in Graves' hyperthyroidism and ophthalmopathy. Diagnosis of hyperthyroidism was new in patients aged 18 to 65, and its duration was under 2 months. Amplified TCR beta CDR3 regions came from RNA transcripts. The HTBI primer set drove a first-round RT-PCR of the TCR CDR3. TCRdb ran MiXCR on the multiplex PCR reads and lists one entry per CDR3 protein. The sample records 110,000 to 150,000 distinct CDR3 sequences, 22% being singletons. This CDR3 has 14 residues. The germline V gene has CDR1 LNHDA and CDR2 SQIVND (reference sequence). Trimming pared 3 bases from V and 6 bases from J, leaving 14 bases between. This clonotype showed up just a few times.

The chain is built from TRBV19 and TRBJ1-1, with D possibly being TRBD1 (6 bases). Sequenced: blood. This receptor was obtained from a woman between 45 and 60 years old with Graves' hyperthyroidism that later progressed to Graves' ophthalmopathy. The DNA for the CDR3 is TGTGCCAGTAGTATCAACAGGGTAAGTGCTGAAGCTTTCTTT. As protein: CASSINRVSAEAFF.